This TCR beta chain was sequenced in a study of shared clonotypes between healthy human individuals. CDR1 and CDR2 (germline): SGHTA, FQGNSA. The J segment lost 0 bases and the V segment lost 3 bases, leaving 2 bases of the junction unmatched. This CDR3 spans 16 amino acids. TCRdb's table, derived via immunoSEQ multiplex PCR, lists solely in-frame clones and lacks some. The sample consists of about 2 million clones, around 95% of them appearing once. Study outcomes and limitations: Some naive CD4 clonotypes, about 5.5%, turned up in common across a handful of donors. Having only a few donors restricted how much genetic and exposure-history diversity was captured.

This clone is a singleton in its sample. What it binds is not known. The chain links TRBV7-2 to TRBJ2-1, with TRBD2 identical over 10 bases. This TCR was sampled from a man younger than 30 in good health. Specimen: naive CD4+ T cells sorted from blood. Subset specified: CD45RA+ positively selected. CDR3 DNA sequence: TGTGCCAGCAGCTTCGGACTAGCGGCCTCCTACAATGAGCAGTTCTTC. This translates into CASSFGLAASYNEQFF.